Shown below are 21 T cell receptor beta chains from a single sample sequenced in a study of CD8 T cells in ankylosing spondylitis. TCRdb independently ran MiXCR on the 5' RACE reads; one entry per CDR3 protein. Found here are about 130,000 distinct CDR3 sequences, roughly a tenth of them singletons; the top ten hold approximately 3.5%. Sequencing was performed on blood, either unsorted or a sorted T cell fraction (not recorded which). Every receptor here comes from a male donor with ankylosing spondylitis or in good health (not recorded which).

This clonotype occurred many times. The V call is TRBV29-1, the J call TRBJ2-7; D is ambiguous. CDR3 size: 15 residues. Trimming pared 0 bases from V and 1 base from J, leaving 13 bases between. The V gene's germline CDR1 is SQVTM and CDR2 ANQGSEA. CDR3 in amino acids: CSVEEGSLLSYEQYF. The CDR3 DNA reads as TGCAGCGTTGAAGAGGGATCTCTCCTATCCTACGAGCAGTACTTC.

The table lists this clonotype with a few counts. CDR3 loop: CASSLFNGGGEKLFF. The DNA of the CDR3 is TGTGCCAGCAGCTTGTTTAACGGGGGAGGCGAAAAACTGTTTTTT. The chain uses TRBV5-6 and TRBJ1-4; a weak D match, TRBD1 (5 bases). The germline V gene encodes CDR1 SGHDT and CDR2 YYEEEE. V was shortened by 1 base and J by 8 bases, with 15 bases between the two germline ends. The CDR3 has 15 amino acids. Using reference TRBV5-6 and TRBJ1-4 for the parts outside the CDR3, the full variable domain is DAGVTQSPTHLIKTRGQQVTLRCSPKSGHDTVSWYQQALGQGPQFIFQYYEEEERQRGNFPDRFSGHQFPNYSSELNVNALLLGDSALYLCASSLFNGGGEKLFFGSGTQLSVL.

This clonotype was detected many times. J is TRBJ2-4 and V is TRBV12-3 or TRBV12-4; possible D gene TRBD1, 8 bases. CDR3 length: 14 amino acids. The V end was cut by 5 bases, the J end by 6 bases, with 14 bases between. CDR3 DNA: TGTGCCAGCAGTCCGGACAGGGAGGGAAACATTCAGTACTTC. The encoded protein is CASSPDREGNIQYF.

This clonotype occurred many times. The chain couples TRBV7-2 to TRBJ2-2; D gene uncertain. The CDR3 runs to 12 residues. V was shortened by 3 bases and J by 5 bases, with 4 bases between the two germline ends. Germline assignment: CDR1 SGHTA and CDR2 FQGNSA. The CDR3 DNA is TGTGCCAGCAGCTTGGAAACCGGGGAGCTGTTTTTT. Its protein is CASSLETGELFF.

This clonotype has at least ten counts. Written as DNA, the CDR3 is TGCAGCGCCCGTGGGACAGGGAGCTCCTACAATGAGCAGTTCTTC. As protein: CSARGTGSSYNEQFF. V and J are TRBV29-1 and TRBJ2-1; TRBD1 matches 9 bases. This CDR3 has 15 residues. V was clipped by 7 bases and J by 0 bases; unmatched bases: 7. Per the germline V gene, CDR1 is SQVTM and CDR2 is ANQGSEA.

This clonotype occurred many times. The J gene is TRBJ2-5, the V gene TRBV5-6; D gene unclear. The V end was cut by 0 bases, the J end by 5 bases, with 8 bases between. CDR3 length equals 13 residues. Germline loops: CDR1 SGHDT, CDR2 YYEEEE. CDR3 in amino acids: CASSLDAHETQYF. In DNA, the CDR3 is TGTGCCAGCAGCTTGGATGCCCATGAGACCCAGTACTTC.

This clonotype occurred a few times. The chain carries TRBV7-3 and TRBJ2-5, with 9 bases fitting TRBD1. Trimming cost V 5 bases and J 5 bases; bases outside gene matches: 6. From germline, CDR1 is SGHTA and CDR2 FQGTGA. The CDR3 extends over 14 amino acids. CDR3 nucleotide sequence: TGTGCCAGCAGCATTACAGGGGGCCGGGAGACCCAGTACTTC. Protein sequence: CASSITGGRETQYF. Complete variable domain (other parts from reference TRBV7-3 and TRBJ2-5): GAGVSQTPSNKVTEKGKYVELRCDPISGHTALYWYRQSLGQGPEFLIYFQGTGAADDSGLPNDRFFAVRPEGSVSTLKIQRTERGDSAVYLCASSITGGRETQYFGPGTRLLVL.

In the case of this clonotype: Compared with germline, one end of the junction differs, possibly owing to a read error. The rearrangement joins TRBV20-1 to TRBJ2-2; TRBD1 is a possible D gene (6 bases). In germline, CDR1 is DFQATT, CDR2 SNEGSKA (reference sequence). This CDR3 comprises 17 residues. CDR3 loop: CCARGFGATANTGELFF. CDR3 bases: TGCTGTGCTAGGGGGTTTGGGGCGACCGCGAACACCGGGGAGCTGTTTTTT.

This clonotype was counted ten times or more. This chain uses TRBV4-2 with TRBJ2-1; 8 bases map to TRBD1. Germline V gene lookup returns CDR1 LGHNA and CDR2 YNFKEQ. V shed 3 bases and J 6 bases; nucleotides not matched to a gene: 10. The CDR3 loop spans 16 amino acids. CDR3 region: CASSQAGTGPVNEQFF. The CDR3 DNA sequence: TGTGCCAGCAGCCAGGCCGGGACAGGTCCCGTCAATGAGCAGTTCTTC.

This clonotype came up many times. In nucleotides, the CDR3 is TGTGCCAGCAGTTCGGGACTAGCGCACCACGAGCAGTACTTC. It codes for CASSSGLAHHEQYF. The V gene is TRBV7-2, the J gene TRBJ2-7, with 10 nucleotides matching TRBD2. The germline V gene encodes CDR1 SGHTA and CDR2 FQGNSA. V gave up 6 bases and J gave up 5 bases; unmatched junction bases: 7. This CDR3 comprises 14 residues.

The rearrangement joins TRBV5-1 to TRBJ1-4; D is perhaps TRBD1 (5 bases). The V end was cut by 1 base, the J end by 0 bases, with 16 bases between. From germline, CDR1 is SGHRS and CDR2 YFSETQ. The CDR3 loop spans 18 amino acids. This chain's CDR3 is CASSLTGGQGATNEKLFF. CDR3 sequence (DNA): TGCGCCAGCAGCTTGACAGGAGGTCAAGGGGCAACTAATGAAAAACTGTTTTTT.

This clonotype was counted at least ten times. The rearrangement joins TRBV7-6 to TRBJ2-6; no definite D call. The CDR3 is made up of 13 amino acids. The V end was cut by 1 base, the J end by 3 bases, with 1 base between. Germline-derived CDR1 and CDR2 are SGHVS and FNYEAQ. The CDR3 spells CASSLVGANVLTF. CDR3 DNA sequence: TGTGCCAGCAGCTTAGTTGGGGCCAACGTCCTGACTTTC.

This clonotype occurred many times. The chain couples TRBV5-1 to TRBJ2-7, with D possibly being TRBD2 (6 bases). CDR1 is SGHRS, CDR2 YFSETQ, per germline. With 0 bases removed from V and 2 bases from J, the gap between germline ends came to 18 bases. The CDR3 spans 17 residues. CDR3 region: CASSLAPTGTLTYEQYF. DNA for the CDR3: TGCGCCAGCAGCTTGGCACCAACCGGGACTCTAACCTACGAGCAGTACTTC.

There are a few counts of this clonotype. The chain combines TRBV5-6 with TRBJ2-3, with D hard to call. Trimming removed 4 bases from V and 7 bases from J, with 10 bases in between. The germline V gene encodes CDR1 SGHDT and CDR2 YYEEEE. The length of the CDR3 is 12 residues. As DNA, the CDR3 is TGTGCCAGCAGCCCTGATCCACATACGCAGTATTTT. This encodes CASSPDPHTQYF.

This clonotype was recorded a few times. V usage is TRBV7-1 and J usage is TRBJ2-1, with 8 bases that match TRBD1. TRBV7-1 qualifies as an ORF whose function is uncertain. Trimming took 3 bases from V and 1 from J; bases not matched to a gene: 5. This CDR3 contains 16 residues. CDR3 DNA sequence: TGTGCCAGCAGCTCCGACAGGGGCGGATCCTACAATGAGCAGTTCTTC. Translation gives CASSSDRGGSYNEQFF.

This clonotype was recorded at least ten times. The rearrangement links TRBV5-1 to TRBJ2-3; no clear D gene. V shed 4 bases and J shed 0 bases, with 9 bases lying between them. Germline assignment: CDR1 SGHRS and CDR2 YFSETQ. The CDR3 runs to 14 residues. CDR3 in DNA: TGCGCCAGCAGCCGAGACCCAAGCACAGATACGCAGTATTTT. Protein product: CASSRDPSTDTQYF.

This clonotype was picked up a small number of times. For the CDR3, the DNA is TGCAGTGCAAGGGGGGGGTTCCTCCCTCTGGGCACAGATACGCAGTATTTT. Encoded protein: CSARGGFLPLGTDTQYF. The gene calls are TRBV20-1 and TRBJ2-3; perhaps TRBD2 as D (7 bases). The CDR3 is made up of 17 amino acids. V was trimmed by 6 bases and J by 1 base, leaving 23 bases between them. Germline V CDR1 and CDR2: DFQATT, SNEGSKA (reference sequence).

This clonotype appeared many times. The chain uses TRBV6-5 and TRBJ1-1; no clear D gene. The CDR3 totals 15 residues. The V end lost 2 bases, the J end lost 5 bases, and 15 bases lay between the germline ends. Germline V gene data show CDR1 as MNHEY and CDR2 as SVGAGI. The CDR3 sequence: CASSYRRPDFTEAFF. In nucleotides, the CDR3 is TGTGCCAGCAGTTACCGACGGCCAGACTTTACTGAAGCTTTCTTT.

Comment on this clonotype: A single base separates this from a much larger clone, so it may be a read error. The J gene is TRBJ2-5, the V gene TRBV29-1; tentatively, D is TRBD2 (5 bases). The CDR3 has 14 amino acids. V gave up 3 bases and J gave up 2 bases, with 13 bases separating them. CDR1 SQVTM and CDR2 ANQGSEA come from the germline V gene. The chain's CDR3 is CSVDSLTRQETQYF. CDR3 bases: TGCAGCGTTGATTCCCTCACTAGACAAGAGACCCAGTACTTC.

This clonotype turned up a few times. The rearrangement uses TRBV3-1 and TRBJ2-6; D gene ambiguous. V lost 1 base and J lost 4, with 5 bases in between. This CDR3 is 14 amino acids long. The germline V gene has CDR1 LGHDT and CDR2 YNNKEL (reference sequence). DNA for the CDR3: TGTGCCAGCAGCCAAGCTTCGGGGGCCAACGTCCTGACTTTC. It translates to CASSQASGANVLTF. Drawing the rest from reference TRBV3-1 and TRBJ2-6, the complete variable domain is DTAVSQTPKYLVTQMGNDKSIKCEQNLGHDTMYWYKQDSKKFLKIMFSYNNKELIINETVPNRFSPKSPDKAHLNLHINSLELGDSAVYFCASSQASGANVLTFGAGSRLTVL.

CDR3 bases: TGTGCCAGCAGCATACAGGACAGAACGTACGGCAATGGGGCCAACGTCCTGACTTTC. It specifies CASSIQDRTYGNGANVLTF. The chain recombines TRBV4-2 with TRBJ2-6; possibly TRBD1 for D (6 bases). The CDR3 runs to 19 residues. The germline gives CDR1 LGHNA, CDR2 YNFKEQ. Between the trimmed V and J ends, which lost 5 bases and 3 bases, there was a span of 23 bases.